The following is a TCR beta chain sequence with its context. Antigen: not known. For TCR beta libraries, roughly 1.9 micrograms of genomic DNA were obtained from cryopreserved PBMCs. These data come from a study of cytotoxic CD8 clonotypes in ibrutinib-treated CLL. The intended depth for sequencing was 1 in 200,000 to 1 in 1 million T cells. Sequencing used immunoSEQ multiplex PCR; TCRdb keeps in-frame clones, though not all of them. Of over 140,000 clones in the sample, approximately 80% are singletons; the top ten hold less than 8.5%. Study results and caveats: Clonality rose at ibrutinib response, held steady in sustained remission, and fell toward baseline at progression.

This TCR derives from a human donor with chronic lymphocytic leukemia. The material sequenced was PBMCs, taken after 36 months of ibrutinib treatment.

CDR3 protein: CASGGVQETQYF. DNA for the CDR3: TGTGCCAGCGGGGGGGTGCAAGAGACCCAGTACTTC. The genes are TRBV28 and TRBJ2-5; 7 bases agree with TRBD2. The germline CDR1 and CDR2 sequences are MDHEN and SYDVKM. The CDR3 contains 12 residues. V trimming: 8 bases; J trimming: 2 bases; junction bases outside the gene matches: 2.